A selection of T cell receptor beta chains follows, all from one sample in a study of T cells after yellow fever vaccination. MiXCR, applied by TCRdb to the 5' RACE reads, yields one record per CDR3 protein. The sample lists 620,000 or so distinct CDR3 sequences; about a sixth were seen once. The sequencing here drew on PBMCs, taken less than 6 days after the first yellow fever vaccination. Receptor source: a man aged 18 to 35 who received the YFV17D yellow fever vaccine. CDR3s include the opening cysteine and the closing phenylalanine or tryptophan. The D gene is left open where the match is weak. Rows give clone size only sometimes, using once, few, many, or a class for an expanded clone.

length,size,J,D,V,CDR3,DNA
13,.,TRBJ2-6,.,TRBV30,CAWLRSGANVLTF,TGTGCCTGGCTCCGGTCTGGGGCCAACGTCCTGACTTTC
16,few,TRBJ2-3,TRBD2,TRBV5-1,CASSPIVQSGGRTQYF,TGCGCCAGCAGCCCGATCGTTCAATCGGGGGGGCGTACGCAGTATTTT
15,.,TRBJ1-1,TRBD1,TRBV7-9,CASSLVDRGNTEAFF,TGTGCCAGCAGCTTGGTCGACAGGGGGAACACTGAAGCTTTCTTT
14,.,TRBJ2-2,.,TRBV7-2,CASSAATIRGELFF,TGTGCCAGCAGCGCCGCGACTATACGGGGGGAGCTGTTTTTT
14,.,TRBJ1-4,.,TRBV15,CATSYIGGSEKLFF,TGTGCCACCAGCTATATCGGTGGGAGCGAAAAACTGTTTTTT
13,many,TRBJ1-1,.,TRBV7-2,CASSYNEWTEAFF,TGTGCCAGCAGCTATAACGAGTGGACTGAAGCTTTCTTT
14,few,TRBJ1-5,.,TRBV6-4,CASSRTGGVQPQHF,TGTGCCAGCAGTCGGACGGGAGGGGTTCAGCCCCAGCATTTT
15,many,TRBJ1-1,.,TRBV6-2/TRBV6-3,CASSFNGLGNTEAFF,TGTGCCAGCAGTTTCAATGGTTTAGGGAACACTGAAGCTTTCTTT
12,few,TRBJ2-3,.,TRBV6-2/TRBV6-3,CASSGIGDTQYF,TGTGCCAGCAGCGGGATAGGGGATACGCAGTATTTT
15,many,TRBJ2-3,.,TRBV4-3,CASSQDHRGTDTQYF,TGCGCCAGCAGCCAAGATCACCGGGGGACAGATACGCAGTATTTT
14,.,TRBJ2-3,.,TRBV10-3,CAIGQQGGADTQYF,TGTGCCATTGGACAGCAAGGGGGAGCAGATACGCAGTATTTT
14,.,TRBJ2-3,TRBD2,TRBV24-1,CATSDAGGTDTQYF,TGTGCCACCAGTGACGCGGGGGGCACAGATACGCAGTATTTT
14,.,TRBJ2-3,.,TRBV7-6,CASRLGPTTDTQYF,TGTGCCAGCAGACTTGGACCTACCACAGATACGCAGTATTTT
18,.,TRBJ1-5,.,TRBV19,CASSLRAGKSYSNQPQHF,TGTGCCAGTAGTCTAAGGGCAGGGAAATCATATAGCAATCAGCCCCAGCATTTT
17,.,TRBJ2-7,TRBD2,TRBV11-2,CASSDLRKRGSSYEQYF,TGTGCCAGCAGTGACCTGAGGAAGCGGGGGAGCTCCTACGAGCAGTACTTC
14,.,TRBJ2-3,.,TRBV25-1,CASSESSATDTQYF,TGTGCCAGCAGTGAATCCTCGGCCACAGATACGCAGTATTTT
16,.,TRBJ1-2,.,TRBV15,CATSEQAPLANYGYTF,TGTGCCACCAGCGAACAGGCACCGTTAGCTAACTATGGCTACACCTTC
15,.,TRBJ1-2,.,TRBV6-5,CASSYVARADYGYTF,TGTGCCAGCAGTTACGTCGCGAGGGCCGACTATGGCTACACCTTC
16,few,TRBJ2-5,.,TRBV6-1,CASSARGVGSEETQYF,TGTGCCAGCAGTGCCCGCGGGGTGGGGTCGGAAGAGACCCAGTACTTC
15,few,TRBJ1-5,.,TRBV6-1,CASSLGGAPLQPQHF,TGTGCCAGCTCTTTGGGAGGGGCCCCCCTTCAGCCCCAGCATTTT
13,few,TRBJ2-3,TRBD1,TRBV6-1,CASGTGYTDTQYF,TGTGCCAGCGGGACAGGGTACACAGATACGCAGTATTTT
15,.,TRBJ2-1,TRBD2,TRBV4-3,CASSQRTSGSNEQFF,TGCGCCAGCAGCCAACGGACTAGCGGTTCCAATGAGCAGTTCTTC
16,few,TRBJ2-2,.,TRBV7-8,CASSLRGGTNTGELFF,TGTGCCAGCAGCTTAAGGGGGGGGACAAACACCGGGGAGCTGTTTTTT
16,few,TRBJ2-1,.,TRBV7-2,CASSSYGPRSPNEQFF,TGTGCCAGCAGCAGTTACGGACCACGGTCGCCCAATGAGCAGTTCTTC
13,many,TRBJ1-2,.,TRBV7-9,CASSLWWESGYTF,TGTGCCAGCAGCTTATGGTGGGAGAGCGGCTACACCTTC
15,.,TRBJ2-3,.,TRBV4-3,CASSPGPQGPDTQYF,TGCGCCAGCAGCCCGGGACCCCAAGGCCCAGATACGCAGTATTTT
17,.,TRBJ2-3,.,TRBV27,CASSLAPLRAGEDTQYF,TGTGCCAGCAGTTTAGCCCCCCTACGGGCCGGTGAGGATACGCAGTATTTT
11,few,TRBJ1-1,.,TRBV20-1,CSAPLEAEAFF,TGCAGTGCCCCCTTAGAGGCTGAAGCTTTCTTT
14,.,TRBJ2-1,.,TRBV5-1,CASSLQESYNEQFF,TGCGCCAGCAGCTTACAGGAGAGCTACAATGAGCAGTTCTTC
15,.,TRBJ1-5,.,TRBV20-1,CSASSGGYSNQPQHF,TGCAGTGCTAGCTCCGGGGGCTACAGCAATCAGCCCCAGCATTTT
14,once,TRBJ2-7,TRBD1,TRBV7-6,CASSLTGEVYEQYF,TGTGCCAGCAGCCTGACAGGGGAAGTGTACGAGCAGTACTTC
15,.,TRBJ2-2,TRBD1,TRBV15,CATSRHRQGAGELFF,TGTGCCACCAGCAGACACAGACAGGGCGCCGGGGAGCTGTTTTTT
13,many,TRBJ2-6,.,TRBV11-2,CASRFSGANVLTF,TGTGCCAGCCGCTTCTCTGGGGCCAACGTCCTGACTTTC
15,.,TRBJ2-3,.,TRBV25-1,CASSRHRPSTDTQYF,TGTGCCAGCAGTCGCCACCGACCTAGCACAGATACGCAGTATTTT
16,.,TRBJ1-2,.,TRBV4-1,CASSQDIGYSNYGYTF,TGCGCCAGCAGCCAAGATATTGGGTACTCCAACTATGGCTACACCTTC
14,.,TRBJ2-7,.,TRBV11-2,CASSLGQVSYEQYF,TGTGCCAGCAGCTTAGGTCAGGTTTCCTACGAGCAGTACTTC
12,.,TRBJ1-1,TRBD1,TRBV2,CASRGQGPEAFF,TGTGCCAGCAGAGGACAGGGACCTGAAGCTTTCTTT
18,few,TRBJ2-3,.,TRBV27,CASNPAGRPTRSTDTQYF,TGTGCCAGCAACCCCGCCGGCAGGCCCACCCGGAGCACAGATACGCAGTATTTT
17,.,TRBJ2-3,.,TRBV19,CASSPSLARTSTDTQYF,TGTGCCAGTAGTCCTTCCCTGGCTAGGACAAGCACAGATACGCAGTATTTT
15,.,TRBJ2-5,.,TRBV3-1,CASSQFVGGEETQYF,TGTGCCAGCAGCCAATTTGTAGGCGGGGAAGAGACCCAGTACTTC
13,.,TRBJ2-7,TRBD2,TRBV11-3,CASSLTGRDEQYF,TGTGCCAGCAGCCTTACGGGGAGGGACGAGCAGTACTTC
14,.,TRBJ2-5,.,TRBV11-2,CASSPPLSQETQYF,TGTGCCAGCAGCCCTCCTCTGTCCCAAGAGACCCAGTACTTC